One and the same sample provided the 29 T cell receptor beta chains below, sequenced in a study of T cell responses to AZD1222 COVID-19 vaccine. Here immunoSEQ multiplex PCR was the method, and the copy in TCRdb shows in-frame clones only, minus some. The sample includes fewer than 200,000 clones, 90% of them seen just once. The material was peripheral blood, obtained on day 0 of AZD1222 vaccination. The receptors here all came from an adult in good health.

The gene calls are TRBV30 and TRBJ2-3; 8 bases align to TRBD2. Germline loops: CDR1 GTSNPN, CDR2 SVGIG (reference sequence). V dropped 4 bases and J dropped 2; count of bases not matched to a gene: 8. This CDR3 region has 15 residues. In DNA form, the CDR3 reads TGTGCCTGGAATCAAGGCGGGGGGTCCACAGATACGCAGTATTTT. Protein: CAWNQGGGSTDTQYF.

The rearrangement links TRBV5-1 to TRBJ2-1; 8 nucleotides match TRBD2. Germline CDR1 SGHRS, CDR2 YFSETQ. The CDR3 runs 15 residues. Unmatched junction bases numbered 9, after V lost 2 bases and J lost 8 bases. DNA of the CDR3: TGCGCCAGCAGCTTAGGTAGCGGGATGGTTGATGAGCAGTTCTTC. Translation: CASSLGSGMVDEQFF. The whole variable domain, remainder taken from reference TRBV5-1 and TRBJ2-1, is KAGVTQTPRYLIKTRGQQVTLSCSPISGHRSVSWYQQTPGQGLQFLFEYFSETQRNKGNFPGRFSGRQFSNSRSEMNVSTLELGDSALYLCASSLGSGMVDEQFFGPGTRLTVL.

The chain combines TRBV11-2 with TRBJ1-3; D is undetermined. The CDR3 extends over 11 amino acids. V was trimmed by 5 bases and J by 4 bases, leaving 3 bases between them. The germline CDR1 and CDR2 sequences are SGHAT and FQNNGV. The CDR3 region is CASSAGNTIYF. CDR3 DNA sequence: TGTGCCAGCAGCGCCGGAAACACCATATATTTT.

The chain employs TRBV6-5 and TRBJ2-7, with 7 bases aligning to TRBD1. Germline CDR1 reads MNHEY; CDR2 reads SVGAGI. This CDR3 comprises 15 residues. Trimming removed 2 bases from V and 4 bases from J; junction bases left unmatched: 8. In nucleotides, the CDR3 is TGTGCCAGCAGTTACGCAACAGGGGTTTGGTACGAGCAGTACTTC. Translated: CASSYATGVWYEQYF.

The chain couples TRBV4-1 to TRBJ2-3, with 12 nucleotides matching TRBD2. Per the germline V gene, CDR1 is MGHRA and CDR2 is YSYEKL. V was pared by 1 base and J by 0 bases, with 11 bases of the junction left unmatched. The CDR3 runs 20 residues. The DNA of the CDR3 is TGCGCCAGCAGCCAAGGATATGCACTAGCGGGGGGAAAGAGCACAGATACGCAGTATTTT. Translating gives CASSQGYALAGGKSTDTQYF.

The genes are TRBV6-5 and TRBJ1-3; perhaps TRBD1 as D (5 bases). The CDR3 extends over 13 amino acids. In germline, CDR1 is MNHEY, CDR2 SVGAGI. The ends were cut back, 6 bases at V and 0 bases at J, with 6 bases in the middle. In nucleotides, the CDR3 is TGTGCCAGCAGACAGGCCTCTGGAAACACCATATATTTT. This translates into CASRQASGNTIYF.

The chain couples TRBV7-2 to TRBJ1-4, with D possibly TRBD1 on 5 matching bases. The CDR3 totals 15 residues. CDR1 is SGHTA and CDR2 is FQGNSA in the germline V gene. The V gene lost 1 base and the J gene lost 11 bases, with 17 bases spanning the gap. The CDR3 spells CASSLEYAGSRKLFF. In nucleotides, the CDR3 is TGTGCCAGCAGCTTAGAGTATGCAGGGTCGCGCAAACTGTTTTTT.

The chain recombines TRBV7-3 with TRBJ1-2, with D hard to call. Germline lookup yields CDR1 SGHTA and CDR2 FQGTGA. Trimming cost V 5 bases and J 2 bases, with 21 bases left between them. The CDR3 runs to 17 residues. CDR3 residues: CASSHFSVYTPNYGYTF. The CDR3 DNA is TGTGCCAGCAGCCACTTTTCTGTATATACCCCCAACTATGGCTACACCTTC.

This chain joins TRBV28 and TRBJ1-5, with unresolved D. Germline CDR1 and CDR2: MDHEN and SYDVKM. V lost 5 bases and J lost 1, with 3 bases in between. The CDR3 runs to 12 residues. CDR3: CASSHSNQPQHF. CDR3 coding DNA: TGTGCCAGCAGTCACAGCAATCAGCCCCAGCATTTT.

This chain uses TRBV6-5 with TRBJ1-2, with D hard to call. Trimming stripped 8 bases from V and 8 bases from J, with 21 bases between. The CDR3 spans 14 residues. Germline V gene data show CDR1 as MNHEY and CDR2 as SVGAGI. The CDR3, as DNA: TGTGCCAGCTGTATGGACCATCGCTATTTGGGCTACACCTTC. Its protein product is CASCMDHRYLGYTF.

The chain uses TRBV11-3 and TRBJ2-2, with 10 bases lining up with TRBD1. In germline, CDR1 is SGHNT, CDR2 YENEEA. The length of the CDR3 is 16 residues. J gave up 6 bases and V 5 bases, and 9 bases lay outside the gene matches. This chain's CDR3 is CASSRRTGGGPGELFF. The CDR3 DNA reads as TGTGCCAGCAGCAGAAGGACAGGGGGTGGTCCCGGGGAGCTGTTTTTT.

CDR3 protein: CASRNPGQGGGELFF. The CDR3 region has the DNA TGTGCCAGCAGAAACCCGGGACAGGGCGGCGGGGAGCTGTTTTTT. This chain connects TRBV2 to TRBJ2-2, with TRBD1 matching over 9 bases. The V gene's germline CDR1 is SNHLY and CDR2 FYNNEI. This CDR3 has 15 amino acids. The junction had 9 bases not matched to a gene; V was cut back by 6 bases and J by 7 bases. Full variable domain (rest looked up from reference TRBV2 and TRBJ2-2): EPEVTQTPSHQVTQMGQEVILRCVPISNHLYFYWYRQILGQKVEFLVSFYNNEISEKSEIFDDQFSVERPDGSNFTLKIRSTKLEDSAMYFCASRNPGQGGGELFFGEGSRLTVL.

The CDR3 sequence: CASSRTGIVPTINEKLFF. The CDR3 DNA follows: TGTGCCAGCAGCAGGACAGGAATTGTCCCCACCATTAATGAAAAACTGTTTTTT. The V and J genes are TRBV21-1 and TRBJ1-4; the table gives TRBD1 as D, unverified against the DNA. TRBV21-1 is classified as a pseudogene. CDR3 size: 18 residues.

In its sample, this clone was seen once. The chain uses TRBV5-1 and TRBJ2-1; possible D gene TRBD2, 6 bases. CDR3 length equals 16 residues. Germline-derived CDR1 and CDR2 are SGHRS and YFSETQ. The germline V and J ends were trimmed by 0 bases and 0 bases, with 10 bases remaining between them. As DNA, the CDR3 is TGCGCCAGCAGCTTGGACGGGACTCACTCCTACAATGAGCAGTTCTTC. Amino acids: CASSLDGTHSYNEQFF.

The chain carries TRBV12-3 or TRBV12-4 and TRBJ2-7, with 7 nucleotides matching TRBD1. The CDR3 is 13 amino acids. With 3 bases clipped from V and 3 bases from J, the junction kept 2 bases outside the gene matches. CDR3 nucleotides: TGTGCCAGCAGTTTTGCAGGGGGCTACGAGCAGTACTTC. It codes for CASSFAGGYEQYF.

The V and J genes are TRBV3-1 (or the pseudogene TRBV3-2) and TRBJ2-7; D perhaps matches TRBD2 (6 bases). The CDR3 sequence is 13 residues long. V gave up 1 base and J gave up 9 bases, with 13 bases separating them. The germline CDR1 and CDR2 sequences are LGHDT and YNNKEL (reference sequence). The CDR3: CASSQGFAGRQYF. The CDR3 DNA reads TGTGCCAGCAGCCAAGGATTCGCGGGAAGGCAGTACTTC.

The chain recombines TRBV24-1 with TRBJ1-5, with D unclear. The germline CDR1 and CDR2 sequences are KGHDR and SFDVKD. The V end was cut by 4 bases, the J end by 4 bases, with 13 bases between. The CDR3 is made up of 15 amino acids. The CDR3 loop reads CATSDPGLPNQPQHF. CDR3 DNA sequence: TGTGCCACCAGTGACCCAGGACTGCCGAATCAGCCCCAGCATTTT.

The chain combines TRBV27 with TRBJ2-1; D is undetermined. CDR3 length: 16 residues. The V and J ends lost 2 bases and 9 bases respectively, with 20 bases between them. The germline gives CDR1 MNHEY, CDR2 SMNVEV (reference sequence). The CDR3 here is CASSLGVGLGMGEQFF. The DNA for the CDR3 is TGTGCCAGCAGTTTAGGGGTAGGGCTAGGCATGGGTGAGCAGTTCTTC.

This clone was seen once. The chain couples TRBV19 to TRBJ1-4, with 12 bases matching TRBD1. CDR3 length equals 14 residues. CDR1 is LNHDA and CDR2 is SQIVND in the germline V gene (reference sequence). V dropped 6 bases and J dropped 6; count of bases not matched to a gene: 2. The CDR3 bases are TGTGCCAGTAGCGGGACAGGGGGCTATGAAAAACTGTTTTTT. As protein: CASSGTGGYEKLFF.

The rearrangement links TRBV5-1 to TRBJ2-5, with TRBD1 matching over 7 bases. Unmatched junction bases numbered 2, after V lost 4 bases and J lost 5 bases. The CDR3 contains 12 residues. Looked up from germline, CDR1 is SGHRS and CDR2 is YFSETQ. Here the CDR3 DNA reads TGCGCCAGCAGCCCACAGGGGGAGACCCAGTACTTC. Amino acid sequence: CASSPQGETQYF.

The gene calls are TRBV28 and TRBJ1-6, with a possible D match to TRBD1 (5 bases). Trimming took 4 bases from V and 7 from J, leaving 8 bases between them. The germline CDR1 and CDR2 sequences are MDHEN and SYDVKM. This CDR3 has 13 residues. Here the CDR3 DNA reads TGTGCCAGCAGTTCCAGGGTCAATTCACCCCTCCACTTT. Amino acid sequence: CASSSRVNSPLHF.

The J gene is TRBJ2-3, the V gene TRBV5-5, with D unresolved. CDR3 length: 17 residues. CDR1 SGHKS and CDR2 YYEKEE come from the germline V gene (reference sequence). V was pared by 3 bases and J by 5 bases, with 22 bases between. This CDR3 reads CASSWRGVFRYGDTQYF. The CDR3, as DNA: TGTGCCAGCAGCTGGCGCGGAGTTTTCCGGTACGGAGATACGCAGTATTTT.

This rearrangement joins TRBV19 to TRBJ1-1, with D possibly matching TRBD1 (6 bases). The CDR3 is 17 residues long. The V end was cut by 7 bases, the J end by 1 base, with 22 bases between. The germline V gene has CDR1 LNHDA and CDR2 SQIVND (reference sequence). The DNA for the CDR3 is TGTGCCAGTACCCTATATTCGAGTAGGGGGGCGAACACTGAAGCTTTCTTT. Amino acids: CASTLYSSRGANTEAFF.

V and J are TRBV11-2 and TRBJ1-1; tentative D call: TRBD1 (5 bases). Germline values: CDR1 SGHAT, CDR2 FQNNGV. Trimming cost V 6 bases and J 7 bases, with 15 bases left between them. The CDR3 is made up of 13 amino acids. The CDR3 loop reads CASRPRDPIEAFF. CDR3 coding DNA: TGTGCCAGCAGACCTCGGGACCCCATTGAAGCTTTCTTT.

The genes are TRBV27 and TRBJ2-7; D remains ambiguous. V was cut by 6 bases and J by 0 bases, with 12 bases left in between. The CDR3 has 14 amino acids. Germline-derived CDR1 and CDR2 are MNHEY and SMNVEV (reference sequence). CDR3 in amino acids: CASRPSGSSYEQYF. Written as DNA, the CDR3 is TGTGCCAGCAGGCCGTCAGGTAGCTCCTACGAGCAGTACTTC.

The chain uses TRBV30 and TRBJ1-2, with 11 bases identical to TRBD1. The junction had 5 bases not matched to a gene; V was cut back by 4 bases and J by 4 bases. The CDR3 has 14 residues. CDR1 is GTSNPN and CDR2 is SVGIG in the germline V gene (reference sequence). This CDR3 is CAWIGQGAGYGYTF. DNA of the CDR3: TGTGCCTGGATAGGACAGGGGGCTGGCTATGGCTACACCTTC.

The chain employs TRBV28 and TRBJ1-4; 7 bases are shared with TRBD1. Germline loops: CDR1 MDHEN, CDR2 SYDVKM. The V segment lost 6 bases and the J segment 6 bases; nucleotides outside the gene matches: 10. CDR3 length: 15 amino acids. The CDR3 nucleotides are TGTGCCAGCAGAAGACAGGGCCGAAGTCATGAAAAACTGTTTTTT. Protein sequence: CASRRQGRSHEKLFF.

This chain's CDR3 is CASSKTGISNQPQHF. In DNA, the CDR3 is TGTGCCAGCTCAAAGACAGGAATCTCCAATCAGCCCCAGCATTTT. V gene TRBV18 combines with J gene TRBJ1-5, with a weak D call TRBD1 (6 bases). This CDR3 contains 15 residues. Germline CDR1 is KGHSH and CDR2 is LQKENI. Trimming left V 5 bases short and J 3 bases short, with 14 bases between.

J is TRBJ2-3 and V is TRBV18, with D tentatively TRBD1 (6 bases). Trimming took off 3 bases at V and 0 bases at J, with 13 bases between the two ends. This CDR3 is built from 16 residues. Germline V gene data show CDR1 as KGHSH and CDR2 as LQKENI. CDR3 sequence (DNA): TGTGCCAGCTCACCTAAGACAAGGGGGAGCACAGATACGCAGTATTTT. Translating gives CASSPKTRGSTDTQYF.